These 31 T cell receptor beta chains originate from one sample sequenced in a study of shared clonotypes between healthy human individuals (dated by TCRdb to the early 2020s). Library construction relied on the immunoSEQ multiplex PCR assay. The source is immuneACCESS, and TCRdb retained only in-frame sequences with V and J called. Part of the clones is not carried over; for the studies checked, unresolved V genes explain less than half of this, and the remainder is unexplained. The sample table contains more than 2 million clones; only one count was recorded for around 95% of them. Approximately 1.7% of the sample lies in the top ten. CD8 naive samples were obtained by positive selection for CCR7 among CD45RO-negative cells, yielding a CD45RA+CCR7+ population from which TemRA cells were excluded. Source material: naive CD8+ T cells from PBMCs. The label giving this sample's cell subset or site can be read as: CD45RA+CCR7+. The receptor set was obtained from a man younger than 30 in good health. Some clones in this sample may be carry-over from other donors' samples.

The chain links TRBV18 to TRBJ1-1; D possibly corresponds to TRBD1 (6 bases). The CDR3 totals 22 residues. CDR1 KGHSH and CDR2 LQKENI come from the germline V gene. V lost 3 bases and J lost 0, with 32 bases in between. CDR3 in amino acids: CASSPSIKFTGFPKVMNTEAFF. The CDR3 DNA reads as TGTGCCAGCTCACCTTCGATAAAATTCACAGGGTTTCCGAAGGTTATGAACACTGAAGCTTTCTTT.

CDR3 bases: TGTGCCAGCAGCTCAGGACAGGGTAATGATGGCTACACCTTC. Translating it yields CASSSGQGNDGYTF. This rearrangement joins TRBV7-9 to TRBJ1-2; 8 bases fit TRBD1. This CDR3 contains 14 residues. The germline gives CDR1 SEHNR, CDR2 FQNEAQ (reference sequence). After removal of 4 bases from V and 6 bases from J, the junction contained 7 bases not matched to a gene.

As regards this clone: The identical CDR3 is also encoded by other nucleotide sequences in the sample. The rearrangement uses TRBV7-9 and TRBJ1-2, with D possibly being TRBD1 (5 bases). Trimming removed 1 base at V and 2 bases at J, with 8 bases between. Germline V gene lookup returns CDR1 SEHNR and CDR2 FQNEAQ (reference sequence). The CDR3 sequence is 14 residues long. The CDR3 reads CASSLGQSNYGYTF. DNA of the CDR3: TGTGCCAGCAGCTTAGGACAGTCCAACTATGGCTACACCTTC.

The chain is built from TRBV28 and TRBJ2-3; D might be TRBD2 (6 bases). Trimming took 6 bases from V and 3 from J, leaving 13 bases between them. This CDR3 spans 14 amino acids. Germline assignment: CDR1 MDHEN and CDR2 SYDVKM. The CDR3, as DNA: TGTGCCAGCAGCTTTAGCGGAGAAACAGATACGCAGTATTTT. Translating gives CASSFSGETDTQYF. Full variable domain (remainder filled in from reference TRBV28 and TRBJ2-3): DVKVTQSSRYLVKRTGEKVFLECVQDMDHENMFWYRQDPGLGLRLIYFSYDVKMKEKGDIPEGYSVSREKKERFSLILESASTNQTSMYLCASSFSGETDTQYFGPGTRLTVL.

In this sample, this clone turned up once. The V and J genes are TRBV7-9 and TRBJ2-1; 9 bases are shared with TRBD2. V shed 4 bases, J shed 9 bases, and the junction held 10 bases outside the gene matches. The V gene's germline CDR1 is SEHNR and CDR2 FQNEAQ (reference sequence). The CDR3 is made up of 15 amino acids. CDR3 nucleotides: TGTGCCAGCAGCTCCCCCGCTAGCGGGATCGGTGAGCAGTTCTTC. Amino acids: CASSSPASGIGEQFF. The entire variable domain, with the rest obtained from reference TRBV7-9 and TRBJ2-1, is as follows: DTGVSQNPRHKITKRGQNVTFRCDPISEHNRLYWYRQTLGQGPEFLTYFQNEAQLEKSRLLSDRFSAERPKGSFSTLEIQRTEQGDSAMYLCASSSPASGIGEQFFGPGTRLTVL.

The gene calls are TRBV2 and TRBJ2-1; TRBD2 matches at 8 bases. Germline V CDR1 and CDR2: SNHLY, FYNNEI. Germline trimming cut 3 bases from V and 5 bases from J; bases unmatched to any gene: 6. There are 15 residues in the CDR3. CDR3 protein: CASSEWREENNEQFF. The CDR3 DNA is TGTGCCAGCAGTGAGTGGCGGGAGGAGAACAATGAGCAGTTCTTC.

The V and J genes are TRBV6-6 and TRBJ2-1; 8 positions agree with TRBD2. With V trimmed by 4 bases and J by 3 bases, 5 bases remained unmatched. The CDR3 is made up of 15 amino acids. Germline V gene sequence: CDR1 MNHNY, CDR2 SVGAGI (reference sequence). The CDR3 DNA is TGTGCCAGCAGTTTCCCAGCGGGAGTCTACAATGAGCAGTTCTTC. This encodes CASSFPAGVYNEQFF.

This clone appeared once. The J gene is TRBJ2-1, the V gene TRBV19, with D hard to call. The V and J ends lost 6 bases and 5 bases respectively, with 8 bases between them. In germline, CDR1 is LNHDA, CDR2 SQIVND (reference sequence). The CDR3 is 12 residues long. The CDR3 here is CASSPRDNEQFF. The DNA of the CDR3 is TGTGCCAGTAGCCCTAGAGACAATGAGCAGTTCTTC.

J is TRBJ2-3 and V is TRBV7-3; TRBD2 matches at 9 bases. J gave up 6 bases and V 5 bases, and 12 bases lay outside the gene matches. Germline CDR1 is SGHTA and CDR2 is FQGTGA. This CDR3 spans 16 amino acids. Written as DNA, the CDR3 is TGTGCCAGCAGCCCGTTCGCGGGAGGGGAGGCGGATACGCAGTATTTT. Amino acids: CASSPFAGGEADTQYF.

The CDR3, as DNA: TGTGCCAGCAGCCCTCGGGCGGGTCCTTACTACGAGCAGTACTTC. It translates to CASSPRAGPYYEQYF. V is TRBV27 and J is TRBJ2-7, with D possibly TRBD2 on 5 matching bases. Germline CDR1 MNHEY, CDR2 SMNVEV (reference sequence). The V and J ends lost 6 bases and 3 bases respectively, with 18 bases between them. The length of the CDR3 is 15 residues.

The gene calls are TRBV7-8 and TRBJ2-1; the match to TRBD2 covers 8 bases. V shed 5 bases and J 3 bases; nucleotides not matched to a gene: 6. The germline gives CDR1 SGHVS, CDR2 FQNEAQ. This CDR3 comprises 15 residues. DNA for the CDR3: TGTGCCAGCAGCGACGGGACTAGGAACTACAATGAGCAGTTCTTC. It is translated as CASSDGTRNYNEQFF.

The chain carries TRBV28 and TRBJ2-5; D is possibly TRBD1 or TRBD2 (6 bases each). Germline V CDR1 and CDR2: MDHEN, SYDVKM. The CDR3 consists of 15 residues. The V end lost 6 bases, the J end lost 3 bases, and 17 bases lay between the germline ends. Here the CDR3 DNA reads TGTGCCAGCAGAGGGGGGAGTCTCCGAAAAGAGACCCAGTACTTC. The encoded protein is CASRGGSLRKETQYF.

V gene TRBV7-6 combines with J gene TRBJ2-3; no clear D gene. Germline-derived CDR1 and CDR2 are SGHVS and FNYEAQ. Trimming took 4 bases from V and 3 from J, leaving 8 bases between them. There are 13 residues in the CDR3. CDR3 sequence (DNA): TGTGCCAGCAGCTCGACCCCGACAGATACGCAGTATTTT. Amino acid sequence: CASSSTPTDTQYF.

The chain combines TRBV9 with TRBJ2-2; D perhaps matches TRBD1 (6 bases). CDR3 size: 15 residues. CDR1 is SGDLS and CDR2 is YYNGEE in the germline V gene. Trimming pared 3 bases from V and 6 bases from J, leaving 15 bases between. The CDR3 DNA follows: TGTGCCAGCAGCGCACTACAGGGTTCGGCCGGGGAGCTGTTTTTT. Its translation is CASSALQGSAGELFF.

The chain has TRBV7-6 and TRBJ2-7; 9 bases map to TRBD2. The CDR3 has 21 residues. V gave up 5 bases and J gave up 2 bases; unmatched junction bases: 25. Germline V gene data show CDR1 as SGHVS and CDR2 as FNYEAQ. The CDR3 region is CASSPSGGWPGGSAIPYEQYF. The DNA for the CDR3 is TGTGCCAGCAGCCCCAGCGGGGGGTGGCCAGGGGGATCGGCGATCCCCTACGAGCAGTACTTC.

The chain has TRBV7-9 and TRBJ1-4; D gene unclear. V gave up 5 bases and J gave up 6 bases, with 16 bases separating them. Germline V CDR1 and CDR2: SEHNR, FQNEAQ (reference sequence). The CDR3 sequence is 15 residues long. CDR3 region: CASSQGRRVDEKLFF. CDR3 in DNA: TGTGCCAGCAGCCAAGGGCGCCGGGTCGATGAAAAACTGTTTTTT. The variable domain in full, with the rest retrieved from reference TRBV7-9 and TRBJ1-4, is DTGVSQNPRHKITKRGQNVTFRCDPISEHNRLYWYRQTLGQGPEFLTYFQNEAQLEKSRLLSDRFSAERPKGSFSTLEIQRTEQGDSAMYLCASSQGRRVDEKLFFGSGTQLSVL.

J is TRBJ2-7 and V is TRBV6-5; D unclear. CDR1 is MNHEY, CDR2 SVGAGI, per germline. Trimming cost V 0 bases and J 2 bases, with 11 bases left between them. The CDR3 has 15 amino acids. The CDR3, as DNA: TGTGCCAGCAGTTACTCAATATGGGCAGCCTACGAGCAGTACTTC. This gives the protein CASSYSIWAAYEQYF.

The CDR3 loop reads CASSQGLAANHNEQFF. CDR3 bases: TGCGCCAGCAGCCAGGGACTAGCAGCGAATCACAATGAGCAGTTCTTC. The chain recombines TRBV4-1 with TRBJ2-1; TRBD2 aligns across 9 bases. This CDR3 is 16 amino acids long. V was clipped by 3 bases and J by 5 bases; unmatched bases: 8. Germline lookup yields CDR1 MGHRA and CDR2 YSYEKL.

The chain combines TRBV29-1 with TRBJ2-1; D may be TRBD1 (8 bases). V was cut by 5 bases and J by 3 bases, with 14 bases left in between. The CDR3 is 14 residues long. CDR1 and CDR2 (germline): SQVTM, ANQGSEA. The CDR3, as DNA: TGCAGCGTTCAACAGGGGGGGGTCTACAATGAGCAGTTCTTC. As protein: CSVQQGGVYNEQFF.

This clone was found once. The V gene is TRBV27, the J gene TRBJ2-3; 13 nucleotides agree with TRBD2. The trim removed 2 bases at V and 3 bases at J, leaving 5 bases unmatched. This CDR3 comprises 17 residues. Germline V CDR1 and CDR2: MNHEY, SMNVEV (reference sequence). CDR3 region: CASSLILAGGPTDTQYF. The CDR3 region has the DNA TGTGCCAGCAGTTTAATACTAGCGGGAGGGCCGACAGATACGCAGTATTTT.

This chain links TRBV27 with TRBJ2-3; D is uncertain. The germline V gene encodes CDR1 MNHEY and CDR2 SMNVEV (reference sequence). V gave up 4 bases and J gave up 2 bases, with 13 bases separating them. This CDR3 has 15 residues. The CDR3 coding sequence is TGTGCCAGCAGTTCGACCCCTAAACTCACAGATACGCAGTATTTT. It encodes CASSSTPKLTDTQYF.

The CDR3 region is CASSDHRGALTEAFF. The CDR3 region has the DNA TGTGCCAGCAGTGACCACAGGGGAGCCCTCACTGAAGCTTTCTTT. The chain joins TRBV6-1 to TRBJ1-1; 7 nucleotides match TRBD1. The CDR3 extends over 15 amino acids. V lost 3 bases to trimming and J lost 4 bases; unmatched junction nucleotides: 8. The germline CDR1 and CDR2 sequences are MNHNS and SASEGT.

This clone has more than one count but fewer than ten. The chain couples TRBV2 to TRBJ1-2; TRBD1 aligns across 7 bases. This CDR3 region has 13 residues. J lost 4 bases, V lost 7 bases, and 6 bases had no gene match. Per germline, CDR1 SNHLY and CDR2 FYNNEI. CDR3 bases: TGTGCCAGCACCGACAGGGCCCCCTATGGCTACACCTTC. Translated: CASTDRAPYGYTF.

With regard to this clone: Other DNA sequences in the sample encode the same CDR3. V and J are TRBV27 and TRBJ1-2; D is ambiguous. The CDR3 covers 11 residues. The ends were cut back, 8 bases at V and 1 base at J, with 5 bases in the middle. Germline CDR1 reads MNHEY; CDR2 reads SMNVEV (reference sequence). The CDR3 DNA follows: TGTGCCAGCCGAGGTAACTATGGCTACACCTTC. Translating it yields CASRGNYGYTF.

This clone was seen once. The rearrangement uses TRBV19 and TRBJ2-7, with D maybe TRBD2 (6 bases). The CDR3 runs 14 residues. CDR1 is LNHDA and CDR2 is SQIVND in the germline V gene (reference sequence). The V end lost 4 bases, the J end lost 4 bases, and 14 bases lay between the germline ends. As DNA, the CDR3 is TGTGCCAGTAGTAGACTCGGGACTTCTTACGAGCAGTACTTC. It is translated as CASSRLGTSYEQYF.

The rearrangement links TRBV19 to TRBJ2-7, with a weak D call TRBD1 (5 bases). The CDR3 is 11 amino acids. Trimming took off 5 bases at V and 9 bases at J, with 11 bases between the two ends. From germline, CDR1 is LNHDA and CDR2 SQIVND (reference sequence). CDR3 amino acids: CASSHGQVQYF. CDR3 DNA sequence: TGTGCCAGTAGTCACGGACAAGTGCAGTACTTC.

The rearrangement links TRBV27 to TRBJ1-1; D is undetermined. V was shortened by 6 bases and J by 6 bases, with 11 bases between the two germline ends. CDR3 length equals 12 residues. In germline, CDR1 is MNHEY, CDR2 SMNVEV (reference sequence). CDR3 sequence (DNA): TGTGCCAGCAGCCCGGGAGCCCCTGAAGCTTTCTTT. Translated, it gives CASSPGAPEAFF.

The chain has TRBV11-2 and TRBJ1-1; D is possibly TRBD1 (5 bases). The CDR3 consists of 11 residues. CDR1 is SGHAT, CDR2 FQNNGV, per germline. Trimming took 11 bases from V and 4 from J, leaving 11 bases between them. The CDR3 loop reads CAGGRSTEAFF. In nucleotides, the CDR3 is TGTGCCGGGGGGAGGAGCACTGAAGCTTTCTTT.

This clone was detected once. The V call is TRBV9, the J call TRBJ1-4, with 10 bases fitting TRBD1. The germline V gene has CDR1 SGDLS and CDR2 YYNGEE. The CDR3 is made up of 15 amino acids. V shed 3 bases, J shed 7 bases, and the junction held 6 bases outside the gene matches. The CDR3 region is CASSARTGGVEKLFF. Here the CDR3 DNA reads TGTGCCAGCAGCGCCCGGACAGGGGGAGTTGAAAAACTGTTTTTT.

V is TRBV28 and J is TRBJ2-7, with D unclear. The V and J ends lost 2 bases and 0 bases respectively, with 8 bases between them. The germline V gene has CDR1 MDHEN and CDR2 SYDVKM. The CDR3 is made up of 14 amino acids. The CDR3 sequence is CASSLDASSYEQYF. CDR3 nucleotide sequence: TGTGCCAGCAGTTTAGATGCCAGCTCCTACGAGCAGTACTTC.

For the CDR3, the DNA is TGTGCCAGCAGCTTGGCGGCGAGCGTGCAGGTCAATGAGCAGTTCTTC. Its translation is CASSLAASVQVNEQFF. V and J are TRBV5-6 and TRBJ2-1; D remains ambiguous. V was pared by 0 bases and J by 6 bases, with 16 bases between. Germline V CDR1 and CDR2: SGHDT, YYEEEE. The CDR3 is 16 residues long.